What follows describes a single T cell receptor (beta chain). Its antigen specificity is not known. Base-call qualities are not available, and no considerably larger clone is one nucleotide away. To demonstrate the VDJtools post-analysis software, the study profiled TCR beta repertoires from the peripheral blood of some 13 young patients with multiple sclerosis. The multiple sclerosis patients were children and adolescents ranging in age from about 6 to 17 years. The CDR3 runs 17 amino acids, cysteine and phenylalanine included. The entry retains the CDR3 DNA only, 51 bases that are in frame from base 1. Sequences MNHEY (CDR1) and SMNVEV (CDR2) are obtained from the germline V gene (reference sequence). Library construction relied on PCR. The listed sequencing device is Illumina HiSeq 2500. Unique molecular identifiers were incorporated into TCR beta cDNA libraries to reduce PCR and sequencing biases. Approximately 500,000 cDNA molecules were obtained for every 1 to 10 million input T cells, so each molecule roughly corresponded to one T cell. The same protocol used for the earlier healthy control dataset was applied to prepare and sequence the patient libraries. Samples belonging to the same batch were prepared together, multiplexed and sequenced on a shared HiSeq lane. In the authors' own workflow: MIGEC handled the raw barcoded reads, throwing out single-read molecular identifier groups before consensus assembly and CDR3 extraction. Clonotype tables were post-analysed with VDJtools, and diversity was normalized by down-sampling all datasets to the smallest sample size. To correct batch-related cross-sample contamination, repertoire overlap clustering matched CDR3 amino acid sequences but not nucleotide sequences. TCRdb applied fastp at Q25 and MiXCR to the public reads, then kept only in-frame beta chains. Entries are consolidated by CDR3 protein sequence, retaining the most common genes and DNA. The V and J calls here are based on TCRdb, not the publication. The table for this sample lists about 800,000 distinct CDR3 sequences; just under 30% of them were counted only once. The ten most abundant clones make up around 0.55% of the sample.

This sample is part of a study of post-analysis software for immune sequencing data (dated by TCRdb to the mid-2010s). Turning to the overall study: Recorded disease courses included relapsing-remitting, secondary progressive and progressive-relapsing multiple sclerosis, with some patients lacking subtype annotation. Patient repertoires were compared against ten to twelve previously published healthy control repertoires from donors aged roughly 6 to 25 years. A subset of samples was prepared in parallel using single-end sample barcoding, then pooled and co-amplified after Illumina adapter ligation.

Here is what the overall study found, with its caveats: The multiple sclerosis patient group was slightly younger than the control group. Patients showed significantly higher frequencies than controls for several TRBV segments, among them TRBV5-6, TRBV5-1 and TRBV20-1. Strong co-clustering of samples prepared in the same batch was shown by direct clustering with F measure, prompting a batch-effect correction. Compared with controls, multiple sclerosis patients had significantly lower normalized Chao1 diversity, a finding suggesting substantial peripheral T-cell clonal expansion.

The rearrangement combines TRBV27 with TRBJ2-1; 12 nucleotides in the junction match TRBD2. TRBJ2-7 explains the end of the DNA better; the J call may be wrong. The origin of this receptor is a girl between 5 and 17 years old with multiple sclerosis. The sample taken for sequencing was blood. The bases read TGTGCCAGCAGTTCCAACAGACTAGCGGGAGATCACAATGAGCAGTACTTC. Protein translation: CASSSNRLAGDHNEQYF.